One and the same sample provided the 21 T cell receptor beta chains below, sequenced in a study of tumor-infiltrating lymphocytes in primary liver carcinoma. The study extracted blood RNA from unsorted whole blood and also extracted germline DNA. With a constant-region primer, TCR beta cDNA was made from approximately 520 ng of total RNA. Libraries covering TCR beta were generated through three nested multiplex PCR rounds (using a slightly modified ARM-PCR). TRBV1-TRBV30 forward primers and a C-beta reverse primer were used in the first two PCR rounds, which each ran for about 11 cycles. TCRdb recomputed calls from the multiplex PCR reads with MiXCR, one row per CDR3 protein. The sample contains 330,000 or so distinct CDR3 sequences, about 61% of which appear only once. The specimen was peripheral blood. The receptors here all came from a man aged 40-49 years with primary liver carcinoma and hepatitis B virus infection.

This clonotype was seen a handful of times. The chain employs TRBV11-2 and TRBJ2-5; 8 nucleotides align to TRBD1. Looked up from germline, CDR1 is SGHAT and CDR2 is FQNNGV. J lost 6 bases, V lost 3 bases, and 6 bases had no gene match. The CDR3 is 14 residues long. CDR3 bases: TGTGCCAGCAGCTTTCACGGCAGGGGGCAGACCCAGTACTTC. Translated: CASSFHGRGQTQYF.

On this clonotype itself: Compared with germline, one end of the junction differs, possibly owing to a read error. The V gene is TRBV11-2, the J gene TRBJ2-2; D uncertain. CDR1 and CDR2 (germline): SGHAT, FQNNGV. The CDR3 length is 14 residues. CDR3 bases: TGTGCTAGCACCTTACGCACGTCAGGCGGGGAGCTGTTTTTT. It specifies CASTLRTSGGELFF.

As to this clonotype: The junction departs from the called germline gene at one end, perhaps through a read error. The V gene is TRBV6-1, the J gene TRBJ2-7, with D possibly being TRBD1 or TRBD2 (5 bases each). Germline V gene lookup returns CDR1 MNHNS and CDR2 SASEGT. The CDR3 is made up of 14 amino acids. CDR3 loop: CASSVGEPSYKQYF. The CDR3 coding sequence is TGTGCCAGCAGTGTGGGGGAGCCCTCCTACAAGCAGTACTTC.

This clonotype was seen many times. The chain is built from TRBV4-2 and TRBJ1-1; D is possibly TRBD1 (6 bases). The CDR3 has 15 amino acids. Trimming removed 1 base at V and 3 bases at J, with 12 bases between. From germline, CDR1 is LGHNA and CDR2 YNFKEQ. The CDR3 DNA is TGTGCCAGCAGCCAAGGGGGGCGCACGGACACTGAAGCTTTCTTT. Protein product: CASSQGGRTDTEAFF.

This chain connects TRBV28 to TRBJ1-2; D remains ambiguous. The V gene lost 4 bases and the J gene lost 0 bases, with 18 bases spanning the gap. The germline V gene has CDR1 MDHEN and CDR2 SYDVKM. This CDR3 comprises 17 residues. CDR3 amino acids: CASSSGSLGFPNYGYTF. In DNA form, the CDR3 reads TGTGCCAGCAGTTCCGGTTCCCTGGGATTCCCTAACTATGGCTACACCTTC.

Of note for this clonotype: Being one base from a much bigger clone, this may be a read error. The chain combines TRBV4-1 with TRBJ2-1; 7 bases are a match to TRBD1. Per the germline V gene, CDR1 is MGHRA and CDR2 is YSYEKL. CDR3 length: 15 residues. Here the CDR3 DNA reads TGCGCCTGCAGCCAGTGGACAGGAGGAAACAATGAGCAGTTCTTC. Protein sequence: CACSQWTGGNNEQFF.

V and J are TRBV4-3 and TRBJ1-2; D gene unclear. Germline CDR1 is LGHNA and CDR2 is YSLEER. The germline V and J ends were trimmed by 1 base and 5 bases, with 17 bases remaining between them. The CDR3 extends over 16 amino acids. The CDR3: CASSQGNGGLIYGYTF. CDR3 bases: TGCGCCAGCAGCCAAGGGAACGGAGGATTGATATATGGCTACACCTTC.

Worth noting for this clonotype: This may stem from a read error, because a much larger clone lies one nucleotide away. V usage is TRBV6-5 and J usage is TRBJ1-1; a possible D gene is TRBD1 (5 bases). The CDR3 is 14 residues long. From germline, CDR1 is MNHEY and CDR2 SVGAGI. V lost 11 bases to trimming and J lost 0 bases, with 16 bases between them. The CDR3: CACISGTVNTEAFF. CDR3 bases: TGTGCCTGCATCTCCGGGACGGTGAACACTGAAGCTTTCTTT.

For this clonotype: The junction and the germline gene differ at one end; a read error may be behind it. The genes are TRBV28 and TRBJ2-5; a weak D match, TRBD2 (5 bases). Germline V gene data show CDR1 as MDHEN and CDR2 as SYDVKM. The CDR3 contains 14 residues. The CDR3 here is CASSFNGLGETRYF. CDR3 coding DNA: TGTGCCAGCAGTTTTAACGGACTGGGAGAGACCCGGTACTTC.

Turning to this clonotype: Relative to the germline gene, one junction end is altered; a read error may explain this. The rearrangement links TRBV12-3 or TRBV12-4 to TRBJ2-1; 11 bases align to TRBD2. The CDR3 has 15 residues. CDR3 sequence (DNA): TGTGTCAGCAGTGCACTAGCGGGAGAATACAATGAGCAGTTCTTC. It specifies CVSSALAGEYNEQFF.

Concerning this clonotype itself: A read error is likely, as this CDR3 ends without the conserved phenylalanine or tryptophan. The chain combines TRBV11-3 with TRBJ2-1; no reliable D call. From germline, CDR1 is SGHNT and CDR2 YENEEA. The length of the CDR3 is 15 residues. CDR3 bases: TGTGCTAGCAGCCCTGACTCGGGTAGCTACAATGAGCAGTTCCTC. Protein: CASSPDSGSYNEQFL.

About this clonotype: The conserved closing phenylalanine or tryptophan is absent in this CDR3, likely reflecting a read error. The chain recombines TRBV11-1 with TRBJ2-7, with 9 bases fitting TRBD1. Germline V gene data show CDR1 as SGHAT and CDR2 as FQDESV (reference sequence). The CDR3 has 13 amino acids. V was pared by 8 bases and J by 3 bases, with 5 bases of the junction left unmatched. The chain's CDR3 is CASSGTGSYEQYY. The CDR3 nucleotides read TGTGCCAGCTCCGGGACAGGGAGCTACGAGCAGTACTAC.

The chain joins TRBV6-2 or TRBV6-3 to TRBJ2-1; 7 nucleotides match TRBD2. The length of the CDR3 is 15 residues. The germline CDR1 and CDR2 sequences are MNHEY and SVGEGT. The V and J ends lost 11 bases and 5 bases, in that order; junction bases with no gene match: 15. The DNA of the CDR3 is TGTGCCCGCAATTACGGGGCTAGCGGCAACAATGAGCAGTTCTTC. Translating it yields CARNYGASGNNEQFF.

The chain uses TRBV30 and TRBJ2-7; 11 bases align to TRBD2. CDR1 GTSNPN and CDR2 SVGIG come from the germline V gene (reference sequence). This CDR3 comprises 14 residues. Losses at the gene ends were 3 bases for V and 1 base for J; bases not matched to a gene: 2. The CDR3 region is CAWSLAGGSYEQYF. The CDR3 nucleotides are TGTGCCTGGAGCCTAGCGGGAGGTTCCTACGAGCAGTACTTC.

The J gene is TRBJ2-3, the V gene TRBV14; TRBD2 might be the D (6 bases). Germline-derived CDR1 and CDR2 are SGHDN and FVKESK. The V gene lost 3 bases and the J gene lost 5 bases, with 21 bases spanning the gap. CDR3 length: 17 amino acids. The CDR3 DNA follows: TGTGCCAGCAGCCAGAGGAACGGGAGAGCAGGTGGAGATACGCAGTATTTT. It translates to CASSQRNGRAGGDTQYF.

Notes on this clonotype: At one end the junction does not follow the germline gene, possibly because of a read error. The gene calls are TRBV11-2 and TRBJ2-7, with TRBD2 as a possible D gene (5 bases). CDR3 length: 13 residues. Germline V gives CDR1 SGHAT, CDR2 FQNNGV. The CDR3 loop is CARSGGRGYEQYF. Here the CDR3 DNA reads TGTGCCAGGAGCGGTGGGAGAGGCTACGAGCAATACTTC. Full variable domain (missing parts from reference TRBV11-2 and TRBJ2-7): EAGVAQSPRYKIIEKRQSVAFWCNPISGHATLYWYQQILGQGPKLLIQFQNNGVVDDSQLPKDRFSAERLKGVDSTLKIQPAKLEDSAVYLCARSGGRGYEQYFGPGTRLTVT.

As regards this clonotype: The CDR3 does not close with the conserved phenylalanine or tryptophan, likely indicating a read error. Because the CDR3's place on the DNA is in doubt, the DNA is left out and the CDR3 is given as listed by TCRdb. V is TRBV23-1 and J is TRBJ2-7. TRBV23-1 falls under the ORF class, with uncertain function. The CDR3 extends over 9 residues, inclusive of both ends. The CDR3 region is CASENTAPL.

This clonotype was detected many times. The DNA of the CDR3 is TGTGCCAGCAGCTTGGACTGGGAAGAGACCCAGTACTTC. It yields the protein CASSLDWEETQYF. V usage is TRBV5-4 and J usage is TRBJ2-5; D gene unclear. The germline V and J ends were trimmed by 0 bases and 3 bases, with 6 bases remaining between them. The CDR3 runs 13 residues. In germline, CDR1 is SGHNT, CDR2 YYREEE (reference sequence).

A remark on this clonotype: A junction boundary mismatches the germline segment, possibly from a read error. CDR3 region: CSIEPGQGAGTQYF. CDR3 sequence (DNA): TGCAGCATTGAGCCGGGACAAGGGGCTGGGACCCAGTACTTC. This chain joins TRBV29-1 and TRBJ2-5, with D perhaps matching TRBD1 (6 bases). The germline gives CDR1 SQVTM, CDR2 ANQGSEA. The CDR3 length is 14 residues.

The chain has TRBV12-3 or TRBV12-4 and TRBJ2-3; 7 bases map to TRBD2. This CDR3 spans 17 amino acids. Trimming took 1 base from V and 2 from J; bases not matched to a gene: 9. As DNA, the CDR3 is TGTGCCAGCAGTTTAGGGGACTATCCTTTTACCACAGATACGCAGTATTTT. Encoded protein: CASSLGDYPFTTDTQYF.

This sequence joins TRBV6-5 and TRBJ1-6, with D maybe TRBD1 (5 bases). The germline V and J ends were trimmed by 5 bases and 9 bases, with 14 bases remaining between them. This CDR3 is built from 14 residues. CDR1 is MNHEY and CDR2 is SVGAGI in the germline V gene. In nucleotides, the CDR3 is TGTGCCAGCAGTCGGGCGGGGGTCGGTTCACCCCTCCACTTT. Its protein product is CASSRAGVGSPLHF.